A single sample gave rise to the 27 T cell receptor beta chains below, sequenced in a study of cytomegalovirus exposure and HLA in healthy donors. The PCR had 60 Vbeta and 13 Jbeta primers. TCRdb keeps only in-frame clones here, not all; method: immunoSEQ multiplex PCR. Counted here are approximately 170,000 clones, 65% to 85% occurring once; the ten biggest clones make up 7%. The sample consisted of PBMCs. The source is a middle-aged woman in good health and CMV-seropositive.

This clone was seen a single time. The chain joins TRBV30 to TRBJ1-2, with D possibly matching TRBD1 (6 bases). Trimming removed 4 bases from V and 6 bases from J, with 9 bases in between. The CDR3 is made up of 11 amino acids. CDR1 and CDR2 from the germline V gene are GTSNPN and SVGIG (reference sequence). The CDR3 is CAWTTGNGYTF. The CDR3 coding sequence is TGTGCCTGGACCACAGGGAATGGCTACACCTTC.

J is TRBJ1-2 and V is TRBV12-5, with 7 bases matching TRBD1. The CDR3 runs 15 residues. V trimming: 0 bases; J trimming: 5 bases; junction bases outside the gene matches: 6. The germline V gene encodes CDR1 LGHNT and CDR2 FRNRAP. This CDR3 reads CASGLVPGGIYGYTF. CDR3 nucleotide sequence: TGTGCTAGTGGTTTGGTACCAGGGGGGATTTATGGCTACACCTTC. Full variable domain (remainder filled in from reference TRBV12-5 and TRBJ1-2): DARVTQTPRHKVTEMGQEVTMRCQPILGHNTVFWYRQTMMQGLELLAYFRNRAPLDDSGMPKDRFSAEMPDATLATLKIQPSEPRDSAVYFCASGLVPGGIYGYTFGSGTRLTVV.

The chain is built from TRBV21-1 and TRBJ2-1; the DNA was not compared with TRBD1, the D call given in the table. TRBV21-1 has pseudogene status. The CDR3 length is 14 residues. In DNA, the CDR3 is TGTGCCAGCAACGCGGACAGGGAGGGGGATGAGCAGTTCTTC. Its protein is CASNADREGDEQFF.

This clone appeared a few times. The chain has TRBV11-2 and TRBJ1-2, with 9 bases aligning to TRBD1. This CDR3 spans 15 amino acids. V lost 2 bases and J lost 6; bases outside the gene matches: 7. Germline loops: CDR1 SGHAT, CDR2 FQNNGV. This CDR3 reads CASSLIRDRADGYTF. DNA of the CDR3: TGTGCCAGCAGCTTAATCCGGGACAGGGCAGATGGCTACACCTTC. The whole variable domain, filled in from reference TRBV11-2 and TRBJ1-2, reads EAGVAQSPRYKIIEKRQSVAFWCNPISGHATLYWYQQILGQGPKLLIQFQNNGVVDDSQLPKDRFSAERLKGVDSTLKIQPAKLEDSAVYLCASSLIRDRADGYTFGSGTRLTVV.

This clone was recorded only once. The CDR3 DNA follows: TGTGCCAGCAGAGGACAGGGCCAAGAGACCCAGTACTTC. This sequence encodes CASRGQGQETQYF. The rearrangement links TRBV11-3 to TRBJ2-5; 8 nucleotides agree with TRBD1. Germline values: CDR1 SGHNT, CDR2 YENEEA. The CDR3 extends over 13 amino acids. V lost 6 bases, J lost 1 base, and 1 base stayed unmatched.

The V call is TRBV9, the J call TRBJ1-1; no clear D gene. From germline, CDR1 is SGDLS and CDR2 YYNGEE. With 4 bases removed from V and 3 bases from J, the gap between germline ends came to 10 bases. This CDR3 comprises 13 residues. The CDR3 region has the DNA TGTGCCAGCAGCCCTATTCCGGACACTGAAGCTTTCTTT. The encoded protein is CASSPIPDTEAFF. The complete variable domain, with remaining parts taken from reference TRBV9 and TRBJ1-1, reads DSGVTQTPKHLITATGQRVTLRCSPRSGDLSVYWYQQSLDQGLQFLIQYYNGEERAKGNILERFSAQQFPDLHSELNLSSLELGDSALYFCASSPIPDTEAFFGQGTRLTVV.

This chain connects TRBV28 to TRBJ1-6; 7 positions match TRBD1. The trim removed 4 bases at V and 7 bases at J, leaving 4 bases unmatched. Germline CDR1 reads MDHEN; CDR2 reads SYDVKM. The CDR3 runs to 14 residues. In DNA, the CDR3 is TGTGCCAGCAGTTCAGGGGGGAAGAATTCACCCCTCCACTTT. Translating gives CASSSGGKNSPLHF.

The DNA of the CDR3 is TGTGCCAGCAATCGGGGATACCCCTCCTACGAGCAGTACTTC. Translating gives CASNRGYPSYEQYF. J is TRBJ2-7 and V is TRBV27, with D perhaps matching TRBD2 (5 bases). The germline V gene encodes CDR1 MNHEY and CDR2 SMNVEV (reference sequence). There are 14 residues in the CDR3. The V gene lost 7 bases and the J gene lost 0 bases, with 13 bases spanning the gap.

The chain employs TRBV19 and TRBJ1-2; 8 nucleotides match TRBD1. With 3 bases clipped from V and 8 bases from J, the junction kept 14 bases outside the gene matches. The CDR3 has 16 amino acids. CDR1 LNHDA and CDR2 SQIVND come from the germline V gene (reference sequence). CDR3 sequence reads: CASSMFGQGRNEGYTF. The CDR3 DNA reads TGTGCCAGTAGTATGTTCGGACAGGGAAGAAATGAAGGCTACACCTTC.

CDR3 residues: CSVEEARGPYKQYF. Here the CDR3 DNA reads TGCAGCGTTGAAGAAGCGCGGGGGCCTTACAAGCAGTACTTC. The V and J genes are TRBV29-1 and TRBJ2-7, with D maybe TRBD2 (7 bases). Germline lookup yields CDR1 SQVTM and CDR2 ANQGSEA. This CDR3 region has 14 residues. V was clipped by 0 bases and J by 8 bases, with 17 bases between them.

The CDR3 sequence is CASSLGQANTEAFF. The DNA of the CDR3 is TGTGCCAGCAGTTTGGGTCAGGCGAACACTGAAGCTTTCTTT. This chain uses TRBV28 with TRBJ1-1; D remains ambiguous. Trimming stripped 3 bases from V and 1 base from J, with 9 bases between. The CDR3 consists of 14 residues. The V gene's germline CDR1 is MDHEN and CDR2 SYDVKM.

This chain connects TRBV7-2 to TRBJ1-2; D uncertain. The V gene lost 3 bases and the J gene lost 6 bases, with 17 bases spanning the gap. This CDR3 spans 15 amino acids. Per the germline V gene, CDR1 is SGHTA and CDR2 is FQGNSA. This CDR3 is CASSLGVLNRNGYTF. The CDR3 DNA reads as TGTGCCAGCAGCTTGGGAGTTTTGAATCGGAATGGCTACACCTTC.

This chain links TRBV30 with TRBJ2-2, with D hard to call. This CDR3 has 13 residues. CDR1 and CDR2 (germline): GTSNPN, SVGIG (reference sequence). V lost 2 bases to trimming and J lost 1 base, with 5 bases between them. Here the CDR3 reads CAWSLMNTGELFF. The CDR3 DNA sequence: TGTGCCTGGAGTTTAATGAACACCGGGGAGCTGTTTTTT.

The chain uses TRBV30 and TRBJ1-1; D remains unclear. The germline V gene has CDR1 GTSNPN and CDR2 SVGIG (reference sequence). The CDR3 runs 13 residues. With 0 bases removed from V and 10 bases from J, the gap between germline ends came to 15 bases. The CDR3: CAWSVLGGVRAFF. The DNA of the CDR3 is TGTGCCTGGAGTGTACTTGGCGGTGTCCGAGCTTTCTTT.

The chain recombines TRBV2 with TRBJ2-1; maybe TRBD2 (6 bases). Trimming took off 6 bases at V and 8 bases at J, with 11 bases between the two ends. This CDR3 has 12 amino acids. The germline V gene has CDR1 SNHLY and CDR2 FYNNEI. The CDR3 DNA is TGTGCCAGCAGCGACGGGAGTGATGAGCAGTTCTTC. It specifies CASSDGSDEQFF.

The gene calls are TRBV6-1 and TRBJ2-5; the D gene is possibly TRBD1 (5 bases). Per germline, CDR1 MNHNS and CDR2 SASEGT. The CDR3 is made up of 12 amino acids. Trimming pared 7 bases from V and 5 bases from J, leaving 11 bases between. The CDR3 spells CASIAGFETQYF. In DNA, the CDR3 is TGTGCCAGCATTGCAGGGTTCGAGACCCAGTACTTC.

The chain has TRBV19 and TRBJ1-2, with D maybe TRBD1 (6 bases). The CDR3 extends over 16 amino acids. Germline-derived CDR1 and CDR2 are LNHDA and SQIVND (reference sequence). V shed 5 bases and J shed 2 bases, with 18 bases lying between them. The CDR3 DNA is TGTGCCAGTAGTGCCCGGGACACCTTTTTAAACTATGGCTACACCTTC. It is translated as CASSARDTFLNYGYTF. The full variable domain, its missing parts supplied by reference TRBV19 and TRBJ1-2, is DGGITQSPKYLFRKEGQNVTLSCEQNLNHDAMYWYRQDPGQGLRLIYYSQIVNDFQKGDIAEGYSVSREKKESFPLTVTSAQKNPTAFYLCASSARDTFLNYGYTFGSGTRLTVV.

This clone appeared a single time. CDR3 in amino acids: CASSVNPGTGASPLHF. The CDR3 DNA follows: TGTGCCAGCAGCGTTAATCCCGGGACAGGGGCTTCACCCCTCCACTTT. The genes are TRBV11-2 and TRBJ1-6, with 10 bases that match TRBD1. The CDR3 is 16 residues long. The V and J ends lost 5 bases and 9 bases, in that order; junction bases with no gene match: 10. The germline gives CDR1 SGHAT, CDR2 FQNNGV.

This clone was seen repeatedly, ten times or more. The chain links TRBV2 to TRBJ1-2; D unclear. The CDR3 spans 12 residues. Germline CDR1 and CDR2: SNHLY and FYNNEI. Trimming pared 4 bases from V and 1 base from J, leaving 4 bases between. The CDR3, as DNA: TGTGCCAGCAGTGGAGTTAACTATGGCTACACCTTC. Protein: CASSGVNYGYTF.

The rearrangement joins TRBV27 to TRBJ1-1; TRBD1 might be the D (6 bases). Germline CDR1 is MNHEY and CDR2 is SMNVEV (reference sequence). The CDR3 sequence is 15 residues long. Deletions cut 5 bases from V and 3 bases from J, with 16 bases between. CDR3 nucleotides: TGTGCCAGCAGTCCGCTGGGGGGGGCGGACACTGAAGCTTTCTTT. It yields the protein CASSPLGGADTEAFF.

V gene TRBV29-1 combines with J gene TRBJ1-1, with D hard to call. Trimming shortened V by 4 bases and J by 4 bases, and 10 bases separated the two germline ends. Germline CDR1 and CDR2: SQVTM and ANQGSEA. CDR3 size: 12 residues. The chain's CDR3 is CSVAMTGTEAFF. CDR3 DNA: TGCAGCGTTGCCATGACGGGCACTGAAGCTTTCTTT.

The chain carries TRBV27 and TRBJ1-2, with TRBD1 matching over 10 bases. Unmatched junction bases numbered 5, after V lost 8 bases and J lost 2 bases. This CDR3 region has 14 residues. The germline V gene has CDR1 MNHEY and CDR2 SMNVEV (reference sequence). The CDR3 region has the DNA TGTGCCAGCTCACGGGACAGGGGAAACTATGGCTACACCTTC. Residues: CASSRDRGNYGYTF.

There are a few counts of this clone. The rearrangement links TRBV6-6 to TRBJ2-5; D remains unclear. This CDR3 has 12 amino acids. V lost 5 bases and J lost 2, with 6 bases in between. Germline V gives CDR1 MNHNY, CDR2 SVGAGI (reference sequence). The CDR3 is CASSAGQETQYF. The DNA of the CDR3 is TGTGCCAGCAGTGCCGGTCAAGAGACCCAGTACTTC.

This clone is a singleton in its sample. This rearrangement joins TRBV2 to TRBJ1-6; D possibly corresponds to TRBD1 (5 bases). V lost 1 base, J lost 10 bases, and 11 bases lay in between. In germline, CDR1 is SNHLY, CDR2 FYNNEI. The CDR3 loop spans 14 amino acids. CDR3 DNA: TGTGCCAGCAGTGAAGGGGAGGGGTTCTCACCCCTCCACTTT. Translation gives CASSEGEGFSPLHF.

This sequence joins TRBV4-2 and TRBJ2-7; TRBD1 agrees at 9 bases. The germline CDR1 and CDR2 sequences are LGHNA and YNFKEQ. The CDR3 is 16 residues long. Trimming removed 3 bases from V and 2 bases from J; junction bases left unmatched: 8. The CDR3 nucleotides read TGTGCCAGCAGCCATGTTACAGGGGGCGCCACCTACGAGCAGTACTTC. The encoded protein is CASSHVTGGATYEQYF.

This clone was picked up one time. V gene TRBV5-1 combines with J gene TRBJ2-2; 7 nucleotides match TRBD1. Germline-derived CDR1 and CDR2 are SGHRS and YFSETQ. V trimming: 4 bases; J trimming: 4 bases; junction bases outside the gene matches: 10. The CDR3 runs 16 residues. In nucleotides, the CDR3 is TGCGCCAGCAGCCCCGCAGGACAGGAGCTCACCGGGGAGCTGTTTTTT. Protein: CASSPAGQELTGELFF.

The chain is built from TRBV11-1 and TRBJ2-3; the match to TRBD1 covers 9 bases. CDR1 and CDR2 from the germline V gene are SGHAT and FQDESV (reference sequence). The J segment lost 3 bases and the V segment lost 7 bases, leaving 8 bases of the junction unmatched. The CDR3 is 15 amino acids. For the CDR3, the DNA is TGTGCCAGCACCTCCCGGGACAGGGCAACAGATACGCAGTATTTT. Residues: CASTSRDRATDTQYF.